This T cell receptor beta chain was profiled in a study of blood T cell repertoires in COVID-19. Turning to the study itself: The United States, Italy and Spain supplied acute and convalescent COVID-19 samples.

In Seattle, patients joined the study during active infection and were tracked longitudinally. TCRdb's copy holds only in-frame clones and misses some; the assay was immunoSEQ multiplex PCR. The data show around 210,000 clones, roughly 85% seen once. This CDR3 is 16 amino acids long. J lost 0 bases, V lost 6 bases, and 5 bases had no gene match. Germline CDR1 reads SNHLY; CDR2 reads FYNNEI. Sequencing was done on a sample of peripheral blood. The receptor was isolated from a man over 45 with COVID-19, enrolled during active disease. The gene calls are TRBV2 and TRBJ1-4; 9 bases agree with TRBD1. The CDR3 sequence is CASRRDRAATNEKLFF. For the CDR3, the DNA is TGTGCCAGCAGGAGGGACAGGGCAGCAACTAATGAAAAACTGTTTTTT. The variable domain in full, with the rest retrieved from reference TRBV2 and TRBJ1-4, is EPEVTQTPSHQVTQMGQEVILRCVPISNHLYFYWYRQILGQKVEFLVSFYNNEISEKSEIFDDQFSVERPDGSNFTLKIRSTKLEDSAMYFCASRRDRAATNEKLFFGSGTQLSVL.